This T cell receptor (beta chain) was found in a study of CD8 T cells in Susac syndrome. V dropped 6 bases and J dropped 5; count of bases not matched to a gene: 7. There are 14 residues in the CDR3. This clonotype is a singleton in its sample. It was with random hexamers that about 0.45 to 1 ug RNA was reverse transcribed. TCRdb processed the immunoSEQ multiplex PCR reads anew with MiXCR; each CDR3 protein has one entry. The table has about 190,000 distinct CDR3 sequences, approximately 95% seen once. V is TRBV12-3 or TRBV12-4 and J is TRBJ2-5; 9 nucleotides align to TRBD2. The specimen was CD4+ T cells from PBMCs. This receptor was taken from a human donor with Susac syndrome. CDR3 in amino acids: CASRLGTSWETQYF. CDR3 sequence (DNA): TGTGCCAGCAGACTAGGGACTAGCTGGGAGACCCAGTACTTC.